This entry concerns a single TCR beta chain. What it recognizes is unknown. The sample comes from a study of shared clonotypes between healthy human individuals. TCRdb's table, derived via immunoSEQ multiplex PCR, lists solely in-frame clones and lacks some. Found here are about 2 million clones, over 85% of them singletons; the top ten hold 1% to 1.5%. Study outcomes and limitations: As a rule, naive subsets had a larger estimated richness than memory subsets. A small donor pool kept down the genetic and exposure-history diversity that was represented.

The V gene's germline CDR1 is SGHDN and CDR2 FVKESK. The CDR3 runs 14 residues. Trimming shortened V by 1 base and J by 0 bases, and 4 bases separated the two germline ends. Positive CCR7 selection of CD45RO-negative cells yielded the naive CD8 cells, and terminally differentiated effector memory CD45RA+ cells were excluded. This receptor was identified in a man aged 18-30 years in good health. The sample consisted of naive CD8+ T cells sorted from blood. The genes are TRBV14 and TRBJ1-5; no clear D gene. The CDR3 region has the DNA TGTGCCAGCAGCCAAGGAGATAGCAATCAGCCCCAGCATTTT. It codes for CASSQGDSNQPQHF.